The T cell receptor (beta chain) described here comes from a study of beta chain features in type 1 diabetes. Study conclusions and caveats: Sequencing of cDNA might inflate the share of cells that strongly express TCR. Shortening that was moderate but significant affected the TCRB CDR3s of Type 1 diabetes patients in all four CD4+ subsets.

This clone was detected a few times. Its target is not known. The CDR3 spans 17 residues. Trimming shortened V by 0 bases and J by 4 bases, and 16 bases separated the two germline ends. Germline assignment: CDR1 SGHDN and CDR2 FVKESK. Expressed TCRB transcripts were sequenced after all isolated RNA was converted to cDNA. Here immunoSEQ multiplex PCR was the method, and the copy in TCRdb shows in-frame clones only, minus some. Of a few hundred thousand clones listed, 16% are singletons. The origin of this receptor is a man aged 25 to 40 with type 1 diabetes. Sequencing was performed on naive CD4+ T cells from blood. The rearrangement uses TRBV14 and TRBJ2-1; D might be TRBD1 (6 bases). In nucleotides, the CDR3 is TGTGCCAGCAGCCAAGATCGTTCAACAGGGATGTACAATGAGCAGTTCTTC. Its translation: CASSQDRSTGMYNEQFF.